This T cell receptor beta chain was observed in a study of early T cells in non-severe SARS-CoV-2 infection (dated by TCRdb to the early 2020s). As for the study more broadly: TCR sequencing used bulk RNA from unsorted whole blood, so alpha and beta chains could not be paired. Overall study results and their limits: VDJdb matching was skewed toward anti-spike CD8 responses, so virus-specific expansions were likely underestimated and private and CD4 specificities were missed.

This clonotype turned up a few times. What this receptor recognizes is not known. No base-level quality is on record; no much larger clone is a single base apart. This was a case-control study nested in a cohort of healthcare workers in London, UK, who had nasopharyngeal swab PCR tests and blood samples taken every week. Between 23 and 31 March 2020, the week of the UK lockdown, healthcare workers were enrolled and then followed up weekly for as long as 16 weeks. The library was obtained by 5' RACE. Sequencing instrument: NextSeq 500. To correct for sequencing error and PCR bias, the TCR library protocol tagged individual cDNA molecules with unique molecular identifiers. Sequencing covered both TCR alpha and beta chains, and within each sample the abundances of alpha and beta sequences were tightly co-correlated. As for how the authors treated the data: Decombinator V4 was used to perform V gene, J gene and CDR3 annotation of TCR sequences. Expanded TCRs were defined as changing significantly between any two time points under a Poisson model with p below 0.0001. TCR abundances were normalised to the total number of TCRs sequenced per sample and were expressed as counts per million. VDJdb, accessed 1 November 2021, was searched for CMV, EBV and SARS-CoV-2 annotated TCRs, excluding TCRs annotated for multiple antigens. TCRdb reprocessing: public reads trimmed at Q25 with fastp, clones called with MiXCR, in-frame beta chains kept. Rows matching on CDR3 protein sequence are summarized as one entry with the most common DNA and genes. Clone size and V and J calls follow TCRdb, not the original study. This sample lists some 62,000 distinct CDR3 sequences; almost 9.5% were detected once. The top ten constitute 1.2% of the sample.

The sample consisted of whole blood. The origin of this receptor is an adult who was a healthcare worker with PCR-confirmed SARS-CoV-2 infection or an uninfected control (not recorded which).

The CDR3 has the sequence CASSEWTGTLLNEQFF. The DNA reads as follows: TGTGCCAGCAGTGAATGGACCGGGACCCTCCTCAATGAGCAGTTCTTC. The V and J segments used are TRBV25-1 and TRBJ2-1; the D call is possibly TRBD1 or TRBD2, each sharing 5 bases. V is pared back by 1 base and J by 6 bases, with 16 bases lying between the germline termini. Per the germline V gene, MGHDK is the CDR1 and SYGVNS is the CDR2. The CDR3 contains 16 residues, cysteine and phenylalanine counted. Just the 48-base CDR3 DNA is kept, in frame starting at base 1. With the portions outside the CDR3 filled from the reference TRBV25-1 and TRBJ2-1 genes, the complete variable region becomes EADIYQTPRYLVIGTGKKITLECSQTMGHDKMYWYQQDPGMELHLIHYSYGVNSTEKGDLSSESTVSRIRTEHFPLTLESARPSHTSQYLCASSEWTGTLLNEQFFGPGTRLTVL.